This T cell receptor beta chain was sequenced in a study of cytomegalovirus exposure and HLA in healthy donors. Study-wide results and limits: Under in vitro conditions, three CMV-associated chains were confirmed as specific for CMV antigens. In the 120 validation repertoires, a later analysis found that first-cohort TCR clusters tended to co-occur. Rarity held for most TCR sequences, but there were some public TCRs that occurred in many donors.

CDR1 is MDHEN and CDR2 is SYDVKM in the germline V gene. This CDR3 comprises 14 residues. The J segment lost 7 bases and the V segment lost 2 bases, leaving 4 bases of the junction unmatched. The donors belonged to the approximately 120-subject validation cohort, separate from the 666-subject first cohort. Only in-frame clones appear in the TCRdb table, and some are missing; sequencing was by immunoSEQ multiplex PCR. The table lists 150,000 to 200,000 clones, around 85% of them singletons. There are a few counts of this clone. As yet, its antigen is unknown. This clonotype originated in a man aged 18 to 35 in good health and CMV-seropositive. The material sequenced was PBMCs. The rearrangement joins TRBV28 to TRBJ1-2; 10 nucleotides align to TRBD1. The CDR3 nucleotides read TGTGCCAGCAGTTTAGAATGGGACAGGGGTGGCTACACCTTC. Its protein product is CASSLEWDRGGYTF.